Listed here are 5 T cell receptor beta chains from one sample, sequenced in a study of identifying expanded T cells in peripheral blood. TCRdb keeps only in-frame clones here, not all; method: immunoSEQ multiplex PCR. Altogether some 130,000 clones are present, approximately 86% being singletons, with the ten largest covering 8.4%. Material: blood. These receptors came from a person aged 18 to 69 in good health.

This chain joins TRBV7-2 and TRBJ1-1; D is uncertain. The CDR3 is 13 amino acids. Trimming removed 1 base at V and 4 bases at J, with 7 bases between. Germline CDR1 SGHTA, CDR2 FQGNSA. CDR3 amino acids: CASSLDWGTEAFF. In DNA form, the CDR3 reads TGTGCCAGCAGCTTAGATTGGGGCACTGAAGCTTTCTTT.

This chain connects TRBV6-1 to TRBJ2-1, with 13 bases identical to TRBD2. This CDR3 has 17 residues. The V and J ends lost 2 bases and 3 bases, in that order; junction bases with no gene match: 4. The germline gives CDR1 MNHNS, CDR2 SASEGT. CDR3 protein: CASSERTSGSHYNEQFF. The CDR3 DNA reads TGTGCCAGCAGTGAAAGGACTAGCGGGAGCCACTACAATGAGCAGTTCTTC.

The chain joins TRBV7-6 to TRBJ1-3, with D possibly matching TRBD1 (5 bases). The CDR3 sequence is 11 residues long. The germline CDR1 and CDR2 sequences are SGHVS and FNYEAQ. The V end lost 8 bases, the J end lost 9 bases, and 11 bases lay between the germline ends. CDR3 amino acids: CASARGGTIYF. DNA of the CDR3: TGTGCCAGCGCACGGGGGGGCACCATATATTTT. Full variable domain (remainder filled in from reference TRBV7-6 and TRBJ1-3): GAGVSQSPRYKVTKRGQDVALRCDPISGHVSLYWYRQALGQGPEFLTYFNYEAQQDKSGLPNDRFSAERPEGSISTLTIQRTEQRDSAMYRCASARGGTIYFGEGSWLTVV.

The J gene is TRBJ2-1, the V gene TRBV4-2; D perhaps matches TRBD2 (6 bases). Germline V gene lookup returns CDR1 LGHNA and CDR2 YNFKEQ. This CDR3 is 16 amino acids long. Between the trimmed V and J ends, which lost 0 bases and 7 bases, there was a span of 16 bases. CDR3 region: CASSQDRDSRDNEQFF. The DNA for the CDR3 is TGTGCCAGCAGCCAAGACCGGGACTCAAGGGATAATGAGCAGTTCTTC.

The chain employs TRBV4-2 and TRBJ1-3, with a tentative D call TRBD1 (5 bases). Germline-derived CDR1 and CDR2 are LGHNA and YNFKEQ. The CDR3 is 16 residues long. V was pared by 8 bases and J by 1 base, with 18 bases between. The CDR3 DNA follows: TGTGCCAGCGGCCCCGGGACTTTTCTGTCTGGAAACACCATATATTTT. Translated: CASGPGTFLSGNTIYF.